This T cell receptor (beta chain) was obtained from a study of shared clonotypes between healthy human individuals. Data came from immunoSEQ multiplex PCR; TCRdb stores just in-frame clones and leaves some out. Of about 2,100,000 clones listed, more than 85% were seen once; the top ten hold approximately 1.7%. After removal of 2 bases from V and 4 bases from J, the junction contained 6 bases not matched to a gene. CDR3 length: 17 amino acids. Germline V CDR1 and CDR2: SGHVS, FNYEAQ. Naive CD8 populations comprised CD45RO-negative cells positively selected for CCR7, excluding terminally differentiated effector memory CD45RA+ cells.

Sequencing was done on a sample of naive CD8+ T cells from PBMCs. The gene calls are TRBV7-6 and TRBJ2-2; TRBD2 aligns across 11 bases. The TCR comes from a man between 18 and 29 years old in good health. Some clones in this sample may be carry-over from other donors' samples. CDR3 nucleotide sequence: TGTGCCAGCAGCTTACTTACTAGCGGGAGTGGCACCGGGGAGCTGTTTTTT. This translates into CASSLLTSGSGTGELFF.